This entry features one T cell receptor (beta chain) sequence. The antigen is undetermined. These data come from a study of T-cell memory formation after mild COVID-19. Notes on the study in general: CD4/CD8 balance characterized clones contracting day 15 to 85, and CD4+ skew characterized later expanders.

One entry per CDR3 protein results from TCRdb running MiXCR on the 5' RACE reads. The table shows tens of thousands of distinct CDR3 sequences, with about 6% occurring only once. V lost 0 bases and J 4 bases, leaving 7 bases between the germline ends. Germline lookup yields CDR1 SGDLS and CDR2 YYNGEE. The CDR3 is 14 amino acids. Material for sequencing was PBMCs or a T cell subset sorted from them (not recorded which). This clonotype was obtained from an adult who had mild COVID-19 (a few samples of this study predate the infection). Cell type and time point are not known. This chain connects TRBV9 to TRBJ2-2; D call uncertain. The CDR3 protein is CASSVGGLTGELFF. CDR3 sequence (DNA): TGTGCCAGCAGCGTAGGTGGTCTCACCGGGGAGCTGTTTTTT.